This T cell receptor beta chain was sequenced during a study of blood T cell repertoires in COVID-19. Background on the study: Acute-phase and convalescent COVID-19 samples originated in the United States, Italy and Spain.

Method: immunoSEQ multiplex PCR; TCRdb's copy keeps in-frame clones and lacks some. This sample carries 250,000 to 350,000 clones, 80% to 90% of them seen once, and the ten largest clones take roughly 4%. Participants were aged about 18 to 95 years, lived in about two dozen US areas, and enrolled virtually. The study assigned cohorts using participant-reported clinical history. This clone came up once. There are 20 residues in the CDR3. CDR1 is GTSNPN, CDR2 SVGIG, per germline (reference sequence). The ends lost 0 bases at V and 2 bases at J; junction bases unmatched: 19. The TCR sequence derives from a woman in her twenties or thirties who had recovered from COVID-19. V usage is TRBV30 and J usage is TRBJ2-7, with TRBD1 identical over 10 bases. The material sequenced was PBMCs or T cells enriched from blood (not recorded which). In nucleotides, the CDR3 is TGTGCCTGGAGTGTACTTAATCCCGACCGCGCCGGGACAGGGGCCTACGAGCAGTACTTC. It yields the protein CAWSVLNPDRAGTGAYEQYF.